This T cell receptor (beta chain) was identified in a study of cytomegalovirus exposure and HLA in healthy donors. Study-level findings and limits: The study recorded over 150 TCR beta chains that were cytomegalovirus-associated.

Germline values: CDR1 MNHEY, CDR2 SMNVEV (reference sequence). This CDR3 region has 15 residues. Losses at the gene ends were 5 bases for V and 4 bases for J; bases not matched to a gene: 8. Of note for this clone: No antigen is known for it.

60 Vbeta and 13 Jbeta primers were used in PCR. This table comes from immunoSEQ multiplex PCR, and its TCRdb copy is limited to in-frame clones, with some not included. In the table there are approximately 69,000 clones, 76% of which are singletons. This clonotype originated in a man aged 18-30 years in good health and CMV-seronegative. The material sequenced was PBMCs. This chain uses TRBV27 with TRBJ1-2; 9 positions match TRBD1. The CDR3 here is CASSATGGQGYGYTF. Here the CDR3 DNA reads TGTGCCAGCAGTGCGACAGGGGGGCAGGGCTATGGCTACACCTTC.